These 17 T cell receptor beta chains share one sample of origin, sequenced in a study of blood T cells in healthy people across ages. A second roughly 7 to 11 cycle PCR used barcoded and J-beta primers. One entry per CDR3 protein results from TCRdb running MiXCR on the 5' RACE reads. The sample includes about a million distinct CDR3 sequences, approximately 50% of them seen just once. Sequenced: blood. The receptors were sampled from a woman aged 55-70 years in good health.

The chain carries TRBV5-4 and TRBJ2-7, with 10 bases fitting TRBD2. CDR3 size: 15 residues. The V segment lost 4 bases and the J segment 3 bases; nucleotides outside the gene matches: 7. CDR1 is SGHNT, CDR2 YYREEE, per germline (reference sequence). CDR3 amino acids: CASSRWTSGNYEQYF. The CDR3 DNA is TGTGCCAGCAGCCGTTGGACTAGCGGAAACTACGAGCAGTACTTC.

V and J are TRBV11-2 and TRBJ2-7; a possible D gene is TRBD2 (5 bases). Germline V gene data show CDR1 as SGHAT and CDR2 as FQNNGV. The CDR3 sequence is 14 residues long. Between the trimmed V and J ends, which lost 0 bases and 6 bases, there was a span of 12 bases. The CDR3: CASSLDVPGLEQYF. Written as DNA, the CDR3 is TGTGCCAGCAGCTTAGATGTCCCAGGACTCGAGCAGTACTTC.

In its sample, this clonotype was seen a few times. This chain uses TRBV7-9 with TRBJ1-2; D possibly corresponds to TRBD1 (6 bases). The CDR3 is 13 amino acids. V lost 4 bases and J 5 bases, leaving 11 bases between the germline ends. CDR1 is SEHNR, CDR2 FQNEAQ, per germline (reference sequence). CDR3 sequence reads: CASSSGTSYGYTF. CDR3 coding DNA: TGTGCCAGCAGCTCCGGGACAAGTTATGGCTACACCTTC.

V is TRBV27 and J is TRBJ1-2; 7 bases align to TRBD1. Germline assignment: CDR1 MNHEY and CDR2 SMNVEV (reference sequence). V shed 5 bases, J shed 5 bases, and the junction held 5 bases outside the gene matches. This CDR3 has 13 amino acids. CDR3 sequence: CASSPTGQYGYTF. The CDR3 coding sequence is TGTGCCAGCAGTCCGACGGGACAGTATGGCTACACCTTC.

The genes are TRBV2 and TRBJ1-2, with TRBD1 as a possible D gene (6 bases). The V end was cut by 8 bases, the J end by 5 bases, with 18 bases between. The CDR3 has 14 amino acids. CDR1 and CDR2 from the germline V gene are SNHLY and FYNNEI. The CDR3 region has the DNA TGTGCCAGCGCGGGGGCCCAACCCGGGTATGGCTACACCTTC. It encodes CASAGAQPGYGYTF.

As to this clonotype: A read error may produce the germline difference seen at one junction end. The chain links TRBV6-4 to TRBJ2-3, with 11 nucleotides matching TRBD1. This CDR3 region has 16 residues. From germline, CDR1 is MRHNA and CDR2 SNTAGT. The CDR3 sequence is CAGSPRTGGWTDTQYF. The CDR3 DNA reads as TGTGCCGGCAGTCCCAGGACAGGGGGCTGGACAGATACGCAGTATTTT.

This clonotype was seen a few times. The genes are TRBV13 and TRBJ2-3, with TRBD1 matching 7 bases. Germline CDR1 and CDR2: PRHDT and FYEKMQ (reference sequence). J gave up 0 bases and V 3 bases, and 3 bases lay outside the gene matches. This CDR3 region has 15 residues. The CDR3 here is CASSFLQGSTDTQYF. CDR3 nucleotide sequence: TGTGCCAGCAGCTTTTTACAGGGGAGCACAGATACGCAGTATTTT.

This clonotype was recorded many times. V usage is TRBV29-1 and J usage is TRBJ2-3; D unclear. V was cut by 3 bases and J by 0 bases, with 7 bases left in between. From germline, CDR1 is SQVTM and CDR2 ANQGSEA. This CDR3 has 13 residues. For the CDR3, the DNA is TGCAGCGTTGAGGTCGGGAGCACAGATACGCAGTATTTT. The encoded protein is CSVEVGSTDTQYF.

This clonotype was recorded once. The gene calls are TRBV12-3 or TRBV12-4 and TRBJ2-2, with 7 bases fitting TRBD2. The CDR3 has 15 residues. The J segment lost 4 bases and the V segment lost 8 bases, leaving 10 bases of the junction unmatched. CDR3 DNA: TGTGCCAGCGGACCGCTAGCGGCTATCACCGGGGAGCTGTTTTTT. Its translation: CASGPLAAITGELFF.

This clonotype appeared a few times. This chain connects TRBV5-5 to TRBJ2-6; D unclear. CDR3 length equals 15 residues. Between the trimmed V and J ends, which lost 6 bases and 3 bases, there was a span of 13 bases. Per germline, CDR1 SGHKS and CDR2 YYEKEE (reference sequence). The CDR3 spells CASIHAPGGANVLTF. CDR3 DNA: TGTGCCAGCATCCACGCTCCTGGTGGGGCCAACGTCCTGACTTTC.

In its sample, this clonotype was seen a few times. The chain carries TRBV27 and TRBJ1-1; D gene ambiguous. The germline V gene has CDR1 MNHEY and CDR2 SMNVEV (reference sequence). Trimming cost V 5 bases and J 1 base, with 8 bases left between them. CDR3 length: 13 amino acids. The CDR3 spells CASSGFGNTEAFF. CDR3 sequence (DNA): TGTGCCAGCAGTGGTTTCGGGAACACTGAAGCTTTCTTT.

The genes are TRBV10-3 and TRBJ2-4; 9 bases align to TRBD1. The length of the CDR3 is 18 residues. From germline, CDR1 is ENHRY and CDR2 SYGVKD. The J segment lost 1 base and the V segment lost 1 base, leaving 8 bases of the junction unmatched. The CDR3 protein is CAISEYGQGRVAKNIQYF. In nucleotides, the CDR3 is TGTGCCATCAGTGAGTACGGACAGGGGAGAGTGGCCAAAAACATTCAGTACTTC.

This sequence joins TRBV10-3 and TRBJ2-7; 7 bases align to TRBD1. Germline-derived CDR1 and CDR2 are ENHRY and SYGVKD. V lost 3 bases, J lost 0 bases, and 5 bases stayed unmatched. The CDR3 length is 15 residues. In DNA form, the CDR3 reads TGTGCCATCAGTGACCCCGGACAGGACTCCTACGAGCAGTACTTC. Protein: CAISDPGQDSYEQYF.

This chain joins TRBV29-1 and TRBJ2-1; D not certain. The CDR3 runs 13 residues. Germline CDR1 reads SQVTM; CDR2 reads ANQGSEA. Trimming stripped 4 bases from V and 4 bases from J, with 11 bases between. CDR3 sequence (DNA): TGCAGCGTTGTGGCTCCCCTTTACAATGAGCAGTTCTTC. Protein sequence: CSVVAPLYNEQFF.

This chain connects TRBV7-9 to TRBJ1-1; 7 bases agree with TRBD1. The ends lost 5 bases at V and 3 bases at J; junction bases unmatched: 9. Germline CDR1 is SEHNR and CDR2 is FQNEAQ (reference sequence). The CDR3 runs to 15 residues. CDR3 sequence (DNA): TGTGCCAGCAGCCCTACCGACAGGGCGGACACTGAAGCTTTCTTT. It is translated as CASSPTDRADTEAFF.

Written as DNA, the CDR3 is TGTGCCAGCTCGGATACAGGTAGCAATCAGCCCCAGCATTTT. Encoded protein: CASSDTGSNQPQHF. The chain combines TRBV18 with TRBJ1-5, with D tentatively TRBD1 (5 bases). Germline V CDR1 and CDR2: KGHSH, LQKENI. V gave up 6 bases and J gave up 0 bases, with 9 bases separating them. There are 14 residues in the CDR3.

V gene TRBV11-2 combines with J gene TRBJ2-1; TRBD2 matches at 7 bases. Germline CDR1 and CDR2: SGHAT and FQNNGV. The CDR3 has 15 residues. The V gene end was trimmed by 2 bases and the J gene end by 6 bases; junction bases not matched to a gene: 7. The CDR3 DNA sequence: TGTGCCAGCAGCTTACTGAGACTAGCAGTCAATGAGCAGTTCTTC. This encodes CASSLLRLAVNEQFF.